Sequencing of this T cell receptor (beta chain) was carried out in a study of blood T cell repertoires in COVID-19. The wider study: Samples representing acute and convalescent COVID-19 were sourced from the United States, Italy and Spain.

Only in-frame clones appear in the TCRdb table, and some are missing; sequencing was by immunoSEQ multiplex PCR. The repertoire holds some 340,000 clones, with 85% to 95% as singletons. V lost 0 bases and J 1 base, leaving 13 bases between the germline ends. Germline V gives CDR1 SGHNT, CDR2 YYREEE (reference sequence). CDR3 size: 16 residues. Participant age was about 18 to 89 years, and participants resided in approximately 24 US areas. The specimen was PBMCs or T cells enriched from blood (not recorded which). V and J are TRBV5-4 and TRBJ1-1, with D possibly being TRBD1 (5 bases). The sequence was collected from a woman in her twenties or thirties who had been exposed to COVID-19. The CDR3 DNA follows: TGTGCCAGCAGCTTGGCGGGCAGGGTCGCGAACACTGAAGCTTTCTTT. This encodes CASSLAGRVANTEAFF. Drawing the rest from reference TRBV5-4 and TRBJ1-1, the complete variable domain is ETGVTQSPTHLIKTRGQQVTLRCSSQSGHNTVSWYQQALGQGPQFIFQYYREEENGRGNFPPRFSGLQFPNYSSELNVNALELDDSALYLCASSLAGRVANTEAFFGQGTRLTVV.